Listed below are T cell receptor beta chains from one sample, sequenced in a study of OX40 agonist ivuxolimab in advanced cancers. The assay was immunoSEQ multiplex PCR, and TCRdb's table has in-frame clones only and misses some. The repertoire holds about 64,000 clones, around 84% seen once, with approximately 5.2% in the top ten. The source material was CD4+ or CD8+ T cells sorted from blood, sampled in a trial of the OX40 agonist ivuxolimab. The receptors come from an adult with an advanced solid tumor such as melanoma, head and neck, liver or kidney cancer. The CDR3 runs from the conserved cysteine through the conserved F or W. A D gene is named only where the DNA matches it firmly. Clone size is not always given. Where it is, it says once, few, many or a class for expanded clones.

CDR3 protein: CASEKRTGLQETQYF
CDR3 DNA: TGTGCCAGCGAAAAAAGGACAGGCCTCCAAGAGACCCAGTACTTC
D gene: TRBD1
clone size: NA
J gene: TRBJ2-5
V gene: TRBV6-1

CDR3 protein: CASSIFSGSSYNEQFF
CDR3 DNA: TGTGCCAGTAGTATTTTCTCGGGAAGCTCCTACAATGAGCAGTTCTTC
D gene: NA
clone size: NA
J gene: TRBJ2-1
V gene: TRBV19

CDR3 protein: CASSFSSIYGYTF
CDR3 DNA: TGTGCCAGCAGCTTTTCGTCCATCTATGGCTACACCTTC
D gene: NA
clone size: NA
J gene: TRBJ1-2
V gene: TRBV5-5

CDR3 protein: CAISERLGAGEETQYF
CDR3 DNA: TGTGCCATCAGTGAGCGCCTGGGAGCGGGGGAAGAGACCCAGTACTTC
D gene: TRBD2
clone size: NA
J gene: TRBJ2-5
V gene: TRBV10-3

CDR3 protein: CASSSLGLGVGNTIYF
CDR3 DNA: TGTGCCAGCAGTTCCCTGGGACTGGGAGTCGGAAACACCATATATTTT
D gene: NA
clone size: NA
J gene: TRBJ1-3
V gene: TRBV6-6

CDR3 protein: CASSRQGSTEAFF
CDR3 DNA: TGCGCCAGCAGCCGACAGGGGTCCACTGAAGCTTTCTTT
D gene: TRBD1
clone size: NA
J gene: TRBJ1-1
V gene: TRBV4-3

CDR3 protein: CASSYSYASGGYEQYF
CDR3 DNA: TGTGCCAGCAGTTACTCGTATGCTAGCGGGGGTTACGAGCAGTACTTC
D gene: TRBD2
clone size: NA
J gene: TRBJ2-7
V gene: TRBV6-5

CDR3 protein: CASSPWTSGSGTGELFF
CDR3 DNA: TGTGCCAGCAGCCCGTGGACTAGCGGGAGCGGCACCGGGGAGCTGTTTTTT
D gene: TRBD2
clone size: NA
J gene: TRBJ2-2
V gene: TRBV11-3

CDR3 protein: CASRDSTEAFF
CDR3 DNA: TGTGCCAGCAGGGACAGCACTGAAGCTTTCTTT
D gene: NA
clone size: few
J gene: TRBJ1-1
V gene: TRBV2

CDR3 protein: CASSYDVTGELFF
CDR3 DNA: TGCGCCAGCAGCTACGACGTCACCGGGGAGCTGTTTTTT
D gene: NA
clone size: few
J gene: TRBJ2-2
V gene: TRBV5-1

CDR3 protein: CASSLAGISTDTQYF
CDR3 DNA: TGTGCCAGCAGCTTGGCCGGGATAAGCACAGATACGCAGTATTTT
D gene: NA
clone size: NA
J gene: TRBJ2-3
V gene: TRBV5-4

CDR3 protein: CASSAARVYGYTF
CDR3 DNA: TGTGCCAGCAGCGCGGCGAGGGTCTATGGCTACACCTTC
D gene: NA
clone size: few
J gene: TRBJ1-2
V gene: TRBV25-1

CDR3 protein: CASSIDRDGQAFF
CDR3 DNA: TGTGCCAGCAGCATTGATCGGGACGGGCAAGCTTTCTTT
D gene: NA
clone size: NA
J gene: TRBJ1-1
V gene: TRBV5-4

CDR3 protein: CASSVDFRVHEQFF
CDR3 DNA: TGTGCCAGCAGCGTGGACTTCCGTGTCCATGAGCAGTTCTTC
D gene: NA
clone size: NA
J gene: TRBJ2-1
V gene: TRBV6-5

CDR3 protein: CASSFPISGPQETQYF
CDR3 DNA: TGTGCCAGCAGCTTTCCGATTAGCGGGCCGCAAGAGACCCAGTACTTC
D gene: TRBD2
clone size: NA
J gene: TRBJ2-5
V gene: TRBV7-9

CDR3 protein: CASNLQGGPEGYTF
CDR3 DNA: TGTGCCAGCAACTTACAGGGAGGGCCCGAGGGCTACACCTTC
D gene: NA
clone size: NA
J gene: TRBJ1-2
V gene: TRBV6-1

CDR3 protein: CASSLRDTADYEQYF
CDR3 DNA: TGTGCCAGCAGCCTCCGAGACACAGCTGACTACGAGCAGTACTTC
D gene: NA
clone size: few
J gene: TRBJ2-7
V gene: TRBV11-2

CDR3 protein: CASSLATETQYF
CDR3 DNA: TGTGCCAGCAGCTTAGCGACAGAGACCCAGTACTTC
D gene: NA
clone size: NA
J gene: TRBJ2-5
V gene: TRBV7-9

CDR3 protein: CASSLATNPKLAPRKDTQYF
CDR3 DNA: TGCGCCAGCAGCTTGGCCACCAATCCAAAACTAGCCCCGCGGAAAGATACGCAGTATTTT
D gene: NA
clone size: NA
J gene: TRBJ2-3
V gene: TRBV5-1

CDR3 protein: CAISESRDLSYNEQFF
CDR3 DNA: TGTGCCATCAGTGAGTCGCGAGACTTGTCCTACAATGAGCAGTTCTTC
D gene: NA
clone size: NA
J gene: TRBJ2-1
V gene: TRBV10-3

CDR3 protein: CASSLVGSTEAFF
CDR3 DNA: TGTGCCAGCAGTTTAGTAGGGAGCACTGAAGCTTTCTTT
D gene: NA
clone size: NA
J gene: TRBJ1-1
V gene: TRBV27

CDR3 protein: CASSPWDRPQHF
CDR3 DNA: TGTGCCAGCAGCCCTTGGGACAGGCCCCAGCATTTT
D gene: TRBD1
clone size: few
J gene: TRBJ1-5
V gene: TRBV7-9

CDR3 protein: CASIDGNTGELFF
CDR3 DNA: TGTGCCAGCATTGATGGGAACACCGGGGAGCTGTTTTTT
D gene: NA
clone size: medium-sized
J gene: TRBJ2-2
V gene: TRBV6-5

CDR3 protein: CASSYSLGGHPNEQFF
CDR3 DNA: TGTGCCAGCAGTTACTCCCTGGGGGGCCATCCCAATGAGCAGTTCTTC
D gene: NA
clone size: NA
J gene: TRBJ2-1
V gene: TRBV6-5

CDR3 protein: CASSLVGSQETQYF
CDR3 DNA: TGTGCCAGCAGCTTGGTTGGCAGCCAAGAGACCCAGTACTTC
D gene: NA
clone size: NA
J gene: TRBJ2-5
V gene: TRBV5-5

CDR3 protein: CASSPGQNPSASGNTIYF
CDR3 DNA: TGCGCCAGCAGCCCCGGACAGAATCCTTCCGCATCTGGAAACACCATATATTTT
D gene: NA
clone size: once
J gene: TRBJ1-3
V gene: TRBV5-1

CDR3 protein: CASSLVGGNTGELFF
CDR3 DNA: TGTGCCAGCAGCTTAGTTGGAGGGAACACCGGGGAGCTGTTTTTT
D gene: NA
clone size: NA
J gene: TRBJ2-2
V gene: TRBV7-9

CDR3 protein: CASSENTYDGYTF
CDR3 DNA: TGTGCCAGCAGTGAAAATACATACGATGGCTACACCTTC
D gene: NA
clone size: once
J gene: TRBJ1-2
V gene: TRBV2

CDR3 protein: CASSYSGESRYEQYF
CDR3 DNA: TGTGCCAGCAGTTACTCGGGGGAGAGCCGATACGAGCAGTACTTC
D gene: NA
clone size: once
J gene: TRBJ2-7
V gene: TRBV6-6

CDR3 protein: CASSRAGFTDTQYF
CDR3 DNA: TGTGCCAGTAGTAGAGCGGGATTCACAGATACGCAGTATTTT
D gene: TRBD2
clone size: NA
J gene: TRBJ2-3
V gene: TRBV19

CDR3 protein: CATSREPPPLAANNEQFF
CDR3 DNA: TGTGCCACCAGCAGAGAGCCCCCCCCACTAGCGGCAAACAATGAGCAGTTCTTC
D gene: TRBD2
clone size: once
J gene: TRBJ2-1
V gene: TRBV15

CDR3 protein: CATQGPRSGNTIYF
CDR3 DNA: TGTGCCACCCAGGGCCCTCGCTCTGGAAACACCATATATTTT
D gene: NA
clone size: NA
J gene: TRBJ1-3
V gene: TRBV6-1

CDR3 protein: CATSRDQGAGGYTF
CDR3 DNA: TGTGCCACCAGCAGAGACCAGGGGGCAGGTGGCTACACCTTC
D gene: TRBD1
clone size: NA
J gene: TRBJ1-2
V gene: TRBV15

CDR3 protein: CATRDRASSPETQYF
CDR3 DNA: TGCGCCACACGCGATAGGGCGTCTAGTCCAGAGACCCAGTACTTC
D gene: NA
clone size: few
J gene: TRBJ2-5
V gene: TRBV4-1

CDR3 protein: CASSIDRSTEAFF
CDR3 DNA: TGTGCCAGTAGTATAGATCGGAGCACTGAAGCTTTCTTT
D gene: NA
clone size: NA
J gene: TRBJ1-1
V gene: TRBV19

CDR3 protein: CAWRPGANTGELFF
CDR3 DNA: TGTGCCTGGAGGCCGGGAGCAAACACCGGGGAGCTGTTTTTT
D gene: NA
clone size: NA
J gene: TRBJ2-2
V gene: TRBV30

CDR3 protein: CASSLGASGANVLTF
CDR3 DNA: TGTGCCAGCAGTTTAGGAGCCTCTGGGGCCAACGTCCTGACTTTC
D gene: NA
clone size: NA
J gene: TRBJ2-6
V gene: TRBV6-6

CDR3 protein: CASSPGLAVNEQFF
CDR3 DNA: TGTGCCAGTAGTCCGGGACTAGCGGTCAATGAGCAGTTCTTC
D gene: TRBD2
clone size: NA
J gene: TRBJ2-1
V gene: TRBV19

CDR3 protein: CASSIAVSSYNEQFF
CDR3 DNA: TGTGCCAGTAGTATAGCTGTGAGCTCCTACAATGAGCAGTTCTTC
D gene: NA
clone size: NA
J gene: TRBJ2-1
V gene: TRBV19

CDR3 protein: CASSEGLGAKGNTIYF
CDR3 DNA: TGTGCCAGCAGTGAAGGTCTGGGGGCGAAAGGAAACACCATATATTTT
D gene: NA
clone size: NA
J gene: TRBJ1-3
V gene: TRBV6-1

CDR3 protein: CSVTITGTGEGYTF
CDR3 DNA: TGCAGCGTCACCATAACCGGGACAGGGGAGGGCTACACCTTC
D gene: TRBD1
clone size: once
J gene: TRBJ1-2
V gene: TRBV29-1

CDR3 protein: CASSLAGGYEQYF
CDR3 DNA: TGTGCCAGCAGCTTAGCGGGGGGGTACGAGCAGTACTTC
D gene: TRBD2
clone size: NA
J gene: TRBJ2-7
V gene: TRBV7-3